This TCR beta chain was retrieved from a study of cytomegalovirus exposure and HLA in healthy donors. Primers: 60 Vbeta forward and 13 Jbeta reverse. Only in-frame clones appear in the TCRdb table, and some are missing; sequencing was by immunoSEQ multiplex PCR. Here the sample spans more than 95,000 clones, about 80% being singletons. Sample: PBMCs. The clonotype comes from a woman aged 50 to 65 in good health and CMV-seropositive.

This chain's CDR3 is CASSPGQGGEKLFF. CDR3 bases: TGCGCCAGCAGCCCGGGACAGGGAGGTGAAAAACTGTTTTTT. This chain uses TRBV5-1 with TRBJ1-4; 9 bases fit TRBD1. Per the germline V gene, CDR1 is SGHRS and CDR2 is YFSETQ. With 4 bases clipped from V and 7 bases from J, the junction kept 5 bases outside the gene matches. The CDR3 length is 14 residues. Based on the CDR3 plus reference TRBV5-1 and TRBJ1-4, the full variable domain is KAGVTQTPRYLIKTRGQQVTLSCSPISGHRSVSWYQQTPGQGLQFLFEYFSETQRNKGNFPGRFSGRQFSNSRSEMNVSTLELGDSALYLCASSPGQGGEKLFFGSGTQLSVL.